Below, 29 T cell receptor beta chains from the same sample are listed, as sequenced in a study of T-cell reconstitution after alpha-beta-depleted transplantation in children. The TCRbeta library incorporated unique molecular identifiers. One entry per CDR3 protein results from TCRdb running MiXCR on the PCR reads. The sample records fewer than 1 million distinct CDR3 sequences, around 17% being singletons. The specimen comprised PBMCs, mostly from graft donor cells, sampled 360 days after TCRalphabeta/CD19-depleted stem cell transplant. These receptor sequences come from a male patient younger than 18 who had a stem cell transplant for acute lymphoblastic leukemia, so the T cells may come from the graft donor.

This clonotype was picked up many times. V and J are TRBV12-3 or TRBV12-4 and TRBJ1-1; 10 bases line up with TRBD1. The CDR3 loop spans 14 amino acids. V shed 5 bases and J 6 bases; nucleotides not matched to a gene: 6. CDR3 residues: CASSLTGGGPEAFF. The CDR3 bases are TGTGCCAGCAGTCTGACAGGGGGCGGGCCTGAAGCTTTCTTT.

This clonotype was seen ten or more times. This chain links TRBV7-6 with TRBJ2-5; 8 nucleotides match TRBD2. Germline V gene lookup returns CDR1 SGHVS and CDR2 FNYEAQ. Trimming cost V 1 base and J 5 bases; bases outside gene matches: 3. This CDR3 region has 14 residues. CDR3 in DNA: TGTGCCAGCAGCTTAGGACTAGCGAAGGAGACCCAGTACTTC. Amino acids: CASSLGLAKETQYF.

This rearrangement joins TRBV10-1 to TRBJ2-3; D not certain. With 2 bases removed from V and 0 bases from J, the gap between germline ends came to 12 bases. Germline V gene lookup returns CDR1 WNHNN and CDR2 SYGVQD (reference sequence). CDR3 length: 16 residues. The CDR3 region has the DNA TGCGCCAGCAGTGAGCCAGCGCAGACTAGCACAGATACGCAGTATTTT. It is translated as CASSEPAQTSTDTQYF.

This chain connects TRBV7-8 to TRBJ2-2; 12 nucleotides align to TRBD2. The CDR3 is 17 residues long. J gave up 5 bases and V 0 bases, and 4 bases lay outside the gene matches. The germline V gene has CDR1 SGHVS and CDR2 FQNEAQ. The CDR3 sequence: CASSLALAGGHTGELFF. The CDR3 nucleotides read TGTGCCAGCAGCTTAGCGCTAGCGGGAGGGCATACCGGGGAGCTGTTTTTT.

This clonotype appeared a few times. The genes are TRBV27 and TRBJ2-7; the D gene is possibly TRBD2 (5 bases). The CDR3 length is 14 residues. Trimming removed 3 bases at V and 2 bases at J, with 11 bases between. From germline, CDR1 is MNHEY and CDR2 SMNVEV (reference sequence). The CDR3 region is CASSFGIGAYEQYF. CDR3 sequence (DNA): TGTGCCAGCAGTTTCGGGATAGGCGCCTACGAGCAGTACTTC.

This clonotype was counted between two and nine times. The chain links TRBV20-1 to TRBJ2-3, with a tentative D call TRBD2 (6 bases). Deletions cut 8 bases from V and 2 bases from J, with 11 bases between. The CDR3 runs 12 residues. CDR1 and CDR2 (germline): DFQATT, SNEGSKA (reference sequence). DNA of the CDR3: TGCAGTCCGGGACTTTCCACAGATACGCAGTATTTT. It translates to CSPGLSTDTQYF.

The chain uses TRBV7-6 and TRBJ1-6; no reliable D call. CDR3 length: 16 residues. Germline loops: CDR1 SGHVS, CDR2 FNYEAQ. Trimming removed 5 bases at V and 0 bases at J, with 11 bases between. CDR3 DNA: TGTGCCAGCAGCCCCGGGATTAGCTCCTATAATTCACCCCTCCACTTT. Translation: CASSPGISSYNSPLHF.

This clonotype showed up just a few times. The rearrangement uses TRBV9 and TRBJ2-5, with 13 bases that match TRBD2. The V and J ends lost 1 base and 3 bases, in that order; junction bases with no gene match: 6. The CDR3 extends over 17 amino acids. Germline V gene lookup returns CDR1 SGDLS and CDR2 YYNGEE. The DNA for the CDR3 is TGTGCCAGCAGCGTAATACCCGGGACTAGCGGGGAAGAGACCCAGTACTTC. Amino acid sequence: CASSVIPGTSGEETQYF.

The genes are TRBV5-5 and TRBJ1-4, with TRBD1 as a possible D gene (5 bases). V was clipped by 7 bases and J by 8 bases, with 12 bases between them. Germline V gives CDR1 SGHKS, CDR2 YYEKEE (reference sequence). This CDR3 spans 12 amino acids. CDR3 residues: CASQTVGEKLFF. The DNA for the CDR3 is TGTGCCAGCCAGACAGTGGGCGAAAAACTGTTTTTT. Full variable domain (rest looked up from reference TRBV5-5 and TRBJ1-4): DAGVTQSPTHLIKTRGQQVTLRCSPISGHKSVSWYQQVLGQGPQFIFQYYEKEERGRGNFPDRFSARQFPNYSSELNVNALLLGDSALYLCASQTVGEKLFFGSGTQLSVL.

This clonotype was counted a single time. The CDR3 region is CASSLRGRGLYEQYF. The CDR3 nucleotides read TGTGCCAGCAGTTTACGTGGCAGGGGACTCTACGAGCAGTACTTC. V is TRBV12-3 or TRBV12-4 and J is TRBJ2-7; D is perhaps TRBD1 or TRBD2 (6 bases each). V was pared by 2 bases and J by 3 bases, with 14 bases between. The CDR3 is 15 amino acids.

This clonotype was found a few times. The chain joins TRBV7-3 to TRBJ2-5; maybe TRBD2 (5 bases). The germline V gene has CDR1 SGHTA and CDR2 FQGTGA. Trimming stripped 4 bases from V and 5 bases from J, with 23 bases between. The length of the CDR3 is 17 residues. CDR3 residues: CASSSFPEGRKSETQYF. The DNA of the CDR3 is TGTGCCAGCAGCTCCTTTCCCGAGGGTCGAAAATCCGAGACCCAGTACTTC.

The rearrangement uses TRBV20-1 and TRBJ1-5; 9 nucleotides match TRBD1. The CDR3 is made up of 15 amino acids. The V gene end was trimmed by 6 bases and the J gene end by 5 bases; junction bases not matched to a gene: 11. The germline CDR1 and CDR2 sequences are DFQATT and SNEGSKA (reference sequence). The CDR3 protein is CSAARDRATYQPQHF. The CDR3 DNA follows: TGCAGTGCAGCACGGGACAGGGCGACTTATCAGCCCCAGCATTTT.

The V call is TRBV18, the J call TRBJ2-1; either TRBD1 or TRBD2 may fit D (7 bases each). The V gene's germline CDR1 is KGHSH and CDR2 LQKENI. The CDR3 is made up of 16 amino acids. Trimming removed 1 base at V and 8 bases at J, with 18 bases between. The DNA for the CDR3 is TGTGCCAGCTCACCACTCCAGGGGGGGATTGGTGATGAGCAGTTCTTC. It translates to CASSPLQGGIGDEQFF.

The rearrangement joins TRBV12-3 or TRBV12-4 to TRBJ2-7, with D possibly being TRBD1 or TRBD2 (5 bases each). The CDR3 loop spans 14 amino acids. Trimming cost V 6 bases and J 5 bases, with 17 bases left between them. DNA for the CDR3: TGTGCCAGCAGGGTTTCGGGGCGCCTCAACGAGCAGTACTTC. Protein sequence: CASRVSGRLNEQYF.

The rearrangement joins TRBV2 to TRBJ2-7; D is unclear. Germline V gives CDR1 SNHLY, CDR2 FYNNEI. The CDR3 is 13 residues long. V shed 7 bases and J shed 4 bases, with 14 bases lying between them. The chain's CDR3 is CASTNLKGYEQYF. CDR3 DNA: TGTGCCAGCACCAACTTGAAGGGTTACGAGCAGTACTTC.

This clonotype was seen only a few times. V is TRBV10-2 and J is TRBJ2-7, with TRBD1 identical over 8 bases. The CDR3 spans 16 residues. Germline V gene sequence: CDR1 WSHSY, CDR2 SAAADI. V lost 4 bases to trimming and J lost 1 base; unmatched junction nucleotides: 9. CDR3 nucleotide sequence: TGCGCCAGCAGTGTGAGGTCGACAGGGGTTTCCTACGAGCAGTACTTC. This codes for CASSVRSTGVSYEQYF.

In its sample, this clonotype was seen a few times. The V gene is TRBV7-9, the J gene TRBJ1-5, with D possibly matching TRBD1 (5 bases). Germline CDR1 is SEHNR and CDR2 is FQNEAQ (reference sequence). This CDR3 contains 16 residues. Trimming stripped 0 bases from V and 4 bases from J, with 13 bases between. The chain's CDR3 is CASSLASGVGNQPQHF. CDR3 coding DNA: TGTGCCAGCAGCTTAGCCTCGGGGGTCGGGAATCAGCCCCAGCATTTT.

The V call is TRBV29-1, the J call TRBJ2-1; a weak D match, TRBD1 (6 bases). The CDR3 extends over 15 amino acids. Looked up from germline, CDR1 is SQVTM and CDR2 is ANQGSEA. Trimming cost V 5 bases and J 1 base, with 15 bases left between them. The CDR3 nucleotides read TGCAGCGTTAAAGGAGGCGACAGGTCCTACAATGAGCAGTTCTTC. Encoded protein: CSVKGGDRSYNEQFF.

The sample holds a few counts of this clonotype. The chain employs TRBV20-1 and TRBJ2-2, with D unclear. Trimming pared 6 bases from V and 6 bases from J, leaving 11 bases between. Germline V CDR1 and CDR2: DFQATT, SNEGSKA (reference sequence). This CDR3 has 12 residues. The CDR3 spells CSADGRAGELFF. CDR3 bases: TGCAGTGCCGATGGTAGAGCCGGGGAGCTGTTTTTT.

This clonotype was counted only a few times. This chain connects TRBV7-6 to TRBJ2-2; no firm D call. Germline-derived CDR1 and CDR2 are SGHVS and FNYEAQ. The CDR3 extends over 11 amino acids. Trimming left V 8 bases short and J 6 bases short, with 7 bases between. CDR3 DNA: TGTGCCAGCGTGTCGGCCGGGGAGCTGTTTTTT. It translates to CASVSAGELFF.

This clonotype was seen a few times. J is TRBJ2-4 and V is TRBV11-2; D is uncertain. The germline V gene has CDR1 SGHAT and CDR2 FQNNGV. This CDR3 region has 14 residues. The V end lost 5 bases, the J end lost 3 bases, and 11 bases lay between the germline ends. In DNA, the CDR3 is TGTGCCAGCAGCCCGGTATGGGGCAAAAACATTCAGTACTTC. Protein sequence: CASSPVWGKNIQYF.

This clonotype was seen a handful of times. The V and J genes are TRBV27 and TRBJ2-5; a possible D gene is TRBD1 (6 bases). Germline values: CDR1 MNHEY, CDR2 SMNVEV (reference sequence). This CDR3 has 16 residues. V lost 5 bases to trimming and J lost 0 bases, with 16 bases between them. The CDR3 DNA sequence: TGTGCCAGCAGTCCCCAGACAGGTGGAGACCAAGAGACCCAGTACTTC. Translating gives CASSPQTGGDQETQYF.

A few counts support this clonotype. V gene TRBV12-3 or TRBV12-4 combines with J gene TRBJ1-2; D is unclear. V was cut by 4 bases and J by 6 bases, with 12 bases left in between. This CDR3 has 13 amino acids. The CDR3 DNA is TGTGCCAGCAGTTCGGGATGGATCCATGGCTACACCTTC. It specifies CASSSGWIHGYTF.

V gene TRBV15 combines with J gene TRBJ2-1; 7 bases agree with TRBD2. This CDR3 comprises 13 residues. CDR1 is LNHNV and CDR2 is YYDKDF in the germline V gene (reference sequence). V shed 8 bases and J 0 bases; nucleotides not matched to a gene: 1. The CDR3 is CATGGVSYNEQFF. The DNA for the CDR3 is TGTGCCACCGGGGGGGTCTCCTACAATGAGCAGTTCTTC. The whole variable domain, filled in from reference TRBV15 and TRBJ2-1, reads DAMVIQNPRYQVTQFGKPVTLSCSQTLNHNVMYWYQQKSSQAPKLLFHYYDKDFNNEADTPDNFQSRRPNTSFCFLDIRSPGLGDTAMYLCATGGVSYNEQFFGPGTRLTVL.

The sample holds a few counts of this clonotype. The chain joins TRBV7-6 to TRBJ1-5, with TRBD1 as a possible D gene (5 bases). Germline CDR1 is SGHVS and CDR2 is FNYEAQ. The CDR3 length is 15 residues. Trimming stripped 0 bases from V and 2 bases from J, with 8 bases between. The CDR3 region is CASSLAGVGNQPQHF. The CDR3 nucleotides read TGTGCCAGCAGCTTAGCAGGGGTTGGCAATCAGCCCCAGCATTTT.

CDR3 nucleotides: TGTGCCAGCAAAGGGGGGGGCTACAATGAGCAGTTCTTC. Translated: CASKGGGYNEQFF. This chain links TRBV6-2 or TRBV6-3 with TRBJ2-1, with a possible D match to TRBD2 (7 bases). Germline V gives CDR1 MNHEY, CDR2 SVGEGT. The CDR3 is 13 residues long. V shed 7 bases and J shed 3 bases, with 10 bases lying between them.

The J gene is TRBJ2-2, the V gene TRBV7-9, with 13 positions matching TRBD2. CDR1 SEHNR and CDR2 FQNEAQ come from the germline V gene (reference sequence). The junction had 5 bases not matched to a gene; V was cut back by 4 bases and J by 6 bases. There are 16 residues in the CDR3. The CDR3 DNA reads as TGTGCCAGCAGCTCCCGACTAGCGGGAGGTCCCGGGGAGCTGTTTTTT. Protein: CASSSRLAGGPGELFF. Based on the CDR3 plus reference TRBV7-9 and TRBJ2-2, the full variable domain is DTGVSQNPRHKITKRGQNVTFRCDPISEHNRLYWYRQTLGQGPEFLTYFQNEAQLEKSRLLSDRFSAERPKGSFSTLEIQRTEQGDSAMYLCASSSRLAGGPGELFFGEGSRLTVL.

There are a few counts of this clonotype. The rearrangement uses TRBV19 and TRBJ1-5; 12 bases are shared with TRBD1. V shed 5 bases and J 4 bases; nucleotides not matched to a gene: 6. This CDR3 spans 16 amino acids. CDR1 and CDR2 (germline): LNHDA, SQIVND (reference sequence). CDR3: CASSSWGQGANQPQHF. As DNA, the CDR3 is TGTGCCAGTAGTTCCTGGGGACAGGGGGCGAATCAGCCCCAGCATTTT.

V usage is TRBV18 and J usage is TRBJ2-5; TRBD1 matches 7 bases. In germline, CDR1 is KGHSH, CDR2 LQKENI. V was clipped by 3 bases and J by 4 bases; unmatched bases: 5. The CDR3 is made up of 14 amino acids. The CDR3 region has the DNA TGTGCCAGCTCACCGACAGGGCACGGAGAGACCCAGTACTTC. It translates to CASSPTGHGETQYF.